These 17 T cell receptor beta chains were all obtained from the same sample, sequenced in a study of blood T cell repertoires in COVID-19. Assay: immunoSEQ multiplex PCR; the TCRdb copy retains only in-frame clones and omits some. The sample includes 200,000 to 250,000 clones, roughly four fifths seen only once; the top ten take around 4.6%. The specimen sequenced was PBMCs or T cells enriched from blood (not recorded which). The receptors originated from a woman aged 50 to 60 who had been exposed to COVID-19.

This chain links TRBV6-2 or TRBV6-3 with TRBJ1-3; a weak D match, TRBD1 (6 bases). The V and J ends lost 4 bases and 4 bases respectively, with 20 bases between them. CDR1 and CDR2 from the germline V gene are MNHEY and SVGEGT. The CDR3 length is 17 residues. For the CDR3, the DNA is TGTGCCAGCAGTTCAAGACAGGTGAGACGAGAAGGAAACACCATATATTTT. The encoded protein is CASSSRQVRREGNTIYF.

This rearrangement joins TRBV2 to TRBJ2-5; a possible D gene is TRBD1 (6 bases). With 3 bases removed from V and 2 bases from J, the gap between germline ends came to 10 bases. The CDR3 spans 14 residues. Germline loops: CDR1 SNHLY, CDR2 FYNNEI. The DNA of the CDR3 is TGTGCCAGCAGTGAGGGCCAGGGGCAAGAGACCCAGTACTTC. Residues: CASSEGQGQETQYF.

The chain recombines TRBV7-8 with TRBJ1-3, with a weak D call TRBD1 (6 bases). V lost 5 bases and J lost 1, with 15 bases in between. The CDR3 spans 16 residues. Germline V gene data show CDR1 as SGHVS and CDR2 as FQNEAQ. This CDR3 is CASSVTGNPSGNTIYF. As DNA, the CDR3 is TGTGCCAGCAGCGTGACAGGCAATCCATCTGGAAACACCATATATTTT. Supplemented by reference TRBV7-8 and TRBJ1-3, the full variable domain reads GAGVSQSPRYKVAKRGQDVALRCDPISGHVSLFWYQQALGQGPEFLTYFQNEAQLDKSGLPSDRFFAERPEGSVSTLKIQRTQQEDSAVYLCASSVTGNPSGNTIYFGEGSWLTVV.

The chain couples TRBV20-1 to TRBJ2-5; 12 bases fit TRBD2. Germline assignment: CDR1 DFQATT and CDR2 SNEGSKA (reference sequence). V shed 3 bases, J shed 2 bases, and the junction held 4 bases outside the gene matches. The CDR3 length is 15 residues. The CDR3 is CSASTSGGQQETQYF. CDR3 in DNA: TGCAGTGCTAGTACTAGCGGGGGGCAACAAGAGACCCAGTACTTC.

The CDR3 region is CASSNDRGYTF. The CDR3, as DNA: TGTGCCAGTAGTAACGACAGGGGCTACACCTTC. V gene TRBV19 combines with J gene TRBJ1-2; maybe TRBD1 (6 bases). V gave up 4 bases and J gave up 8 bases, with 8 bases separating them. Germline V gene lookup returns CDR1 LNHDA and CDR2 SQIVND (reference sequence). CDR3 length equals 11 residues.

The rearrangement joins TRBV4-2 to TRBJ1-6; D unresolved. The CDR3 is 14 amino acids. Germline V gene data show CDR1 as LGHNA and CDR2 as YNFKEQ. The V and J ends lost 0 bases and 6 bases respectively, with 6 bases between them. CDR3 bases: TGTGCCAGCAGCCAAGACAGACTTAATTCACCCCTCCACTTT. Translating it yields CASSQDRLNSPLHF.

This clone was seen more than once but under ten times. This chain uses TRBV3-1 (or the pseudogene TRBV3-2) with TRBJ1-1; D is possibly TRBD1 (6 bases). Per germline, CDR1 LGHDT and CDR2 YNNKEL (reference sequence). CDR3 length: 16 amino acids. V shed 0 bases and J shed 4 bases, with 15 bases lying between them. DNA of the CDR3: TGTGCCAGCAGCCAAGAGGGATCGAGGGGGAGCACTGAAGCTTTCTTT. Translating gives CASSQEGSRGSTEAFF.

V is TRBV18 and J is TRBJ1-4; D is uncertain. The CDR3 spans 15 residues. V dropped 1 base and J dropped 1 base, with 7 bases sitting between them. Germline CDR1 reads KGHSH; CDR2 reads LQKENI. CDR3 amino acids: CASSPLGVTNEKLFF. DNA for the CDR3: TGTGCCAGCTCACCACTCGGGGTAACTAATGAAAAACTGTTTTTT. Variable domain in full (rest from reference TRBV18 and TRBJ1-4): NAGVMQNPRHLVRRRGQEARLRCSPMKGHSHVYWYRQLPEEGLKFMVYLQKENIIDESGMPKERFSAEFPKEGPSILRIQQVVRGDSAAYFCASSPLGVTNEKLFFGSGTQLSVL.

The chain joins TRBV7-9 to TRBJ1-3; D not resolved. The CDR3 extends over 13 amino acids. Per the germline V gene, CDR1 is SEHNR and CDR2 is FQNEAQ (reference sequence). V lost 2 bases, J lost 4 bases, and 6 bases lay in between. CDR3 DNA: TGTGCCAGCAGCTTACAGAGGGGAAACACCATATATTTT. This codes for CASSLQRGNTIYF.

The V gene is TRBV18, the J gene TRBJ1-1, with 12 nucleotides matching TRBD1. The CDR3 sequence is 14 residues long. Trimming took 5 bases from V and 8 from J; bases not matched to a gene: 6. CDR1 is KGHSH, CDR2 LQKENI, per germline. CDR3: CASSKEGQGAEAFF. Written as DNA, the CDR3 is TGTGCCAGCTCAAAAGAGGGACAGGGGGCCGAAGCTTTCTTT.

This clone showed up just once. This CDR3 reads CASSPSGTGYTEAFF. The CDR3 DNA follows: TGTGCCAGCTCACCGTCCGGGACAGGGTACACTGAAGCTTTCTTT. This chain joins TRBV18 and TRBJ1-1, with 9 bases identical to TRBD1. Germline V gene data show CDR1 as KGHSH and CDR2 as LQKENI. The V gene end was trimmed by 3 bases and the J gene end by 3 bases; junction bases not matched to a gene: 5. The CDR3 covers 15 residues.

J is TRBJ1-2 and V is TRBV15, with 10 nucleotides matching TRBD1. Trimming cost V 3 bases and J 7 bases; bases outside gene matches: 11. Germline CDR1 reads LNHNV; CDR2 reads YYDKDF (reference sequence). This CDR3 comprises 16 residues. CDR3 DNA: TGTGCCACCAGCAGTCTCAAGACAGGGGGCGACTTTGGCTACACCTTC. It is translated as CATSSLKTGGDFGYTF.

This chain uses TRBV5-5 with TRBJ2-7; TRBD1 matches 9 bases. Germline lookup yields CDR1 SGHKS and CDR2 YYEKEE (reference sequence). The V gene end was trimmed by 0 bases and the J gene end by 4 bases; junction bases not matched to a gene: 5. The CDR3 loop spans 15 amino acids. The CDR3 loop reads CASSLGRTGVYEQYF. The CDR3 DNA sequence: TGTGCCAGCAGCTTGGGGAGGACAGGGGTGTACGAGCAGTACTTC.

The rearrangement joins TRBV24-1 to TRBJ1-2, with D unresolved. Germline CDR1 and CDR2: KGHDR and SFDVKD. The length of the CDR3 is 16 residues. V dropped 6 bases and J dropped 1 base, with 17 bases sitting between them. CDR3 nucleotides: TGTGCCACCAGTCCTGGTCCACTCGAGCATAACTATGGCTACACCTTC. Amino acid sequence: CATSPGPLEHNYGYTF.

CDR3 region: CASSPGTGVYGYTF. CDR3 bases: TGCGCCAGCAGCCCGGGGACAGGGGTTTATGGCTACACCTTC. This sequence joins TRBV4-3 and TRBJ1-2, with TRBD1 matching over 10 bases. The length of the CDR3 is 14 residues. Trimming removed 4 bases from V and 5 bases from J; junction bases left unmatched: 4. Germline CDR1 LGHNA, CDR2 YSLEER.

The chain links TRBV5-1 to TRBJ1-1; 12 nucleotides match TRBD1. The CDR3 has 16 amino acids. After removal of 3 bases from V and 5 bases from J, the junction contained 8 bases not matched to a gene. Per the germline V gene, CDR1 is SGHRS and CDR2 is YFSETQ. The CDR3 region is CASSSGTGGRRTEAFF. CDR3 nucleotides: TGCGCCAGCAGCTCGGGGACAGGGGGCAGGAGGACTGAAGCTTTCTTT.

This clone was seen a few times. This sequence joins TRBV19 and TRBJ1-5, with 8 bases aligning to TRBD1. CDR1 is LNHDA and CDR2 is SQIVND in the germline V gene (reference sequence). The CDR3 extends over 15 amino acids. The V gene end was trimmed by 8 bases and the J gene end by 0 bases; junction bases not matched to a gene: 6. Here the CDR3 DNA reads TGTGCCAGTTCAGACAGGGGAAATAGCAATCAGCCCCAGCATTTT. Its translation is CASSDRGNSNQPQHF. The whole variable domain, filled in from reference TRBV19 and TRBJ1-5, reads DGGITQSPKYLFRKEGQNVTLSCEQNLNHDAMYWYRQDPGQGLRLIYYSQIVNDFQKGDIAEGYSVSREKKESFPLTVTSAQKNPTAFYLCASSDRGNSNQPQHFGDGTRLSIL.